The clone carrying this T cell receptor (beta chain) was seen a handful of times. In the authors' methods: By means of reference gene primer amplification, nucleated cell counts were estimated. The table came from immunoSEQ multiplex PCR; TCRdb's copy has only in-frame clones and leaves some out. V, J and clone size were drawn from that table, and D and trimming were deduced from the DNA. Among 65,000 to 90,000 clones, about 82% were seen once, and the ten largest hold 8%. This record belongs to a study of blood T cell repertoires in COVID-19. On the study more broadly: COVID-19 samples, acute and convalescent, were from the United States, Italy and Spain. PBMCs, B-cell-depleted T cells, or T cells were the source of the cDNA or gDNA that made up the material.

Germline V lookup: CDR1 LNHNV, CDR2 YYDKDF (reference sequence). The CDR3 extends over 17 amino acids. Trimming took off 5 bases at V and 1 base at J, with 17 bases between the two ends. Sequencing was done on a sample of peripheral blood. The chain links TRBV15 to TRBJ1-4; maybe TRBD1 (5 bases). This clonotype was sampled from a man aged 45 to 65 with active COVID-19. The CDR3 spells CATSPGGNLETNEKLFF. CDR3 nucleotide sequence: TGTGCCACCAGCCCGGGGGGGAATTTAGAAACTAATGAAAAACTGTTTTTT.